This T cell receptor beta chain was obtained from a study of response to subunit inactivated influenza vaccine. General study results and limits: After each seasonal influenza vaccination, few new T cells are recruited, the authors suggested.

This clonotype was picked up a small number of times. Its target is not known. TCRdb re-analysed the RT-PCR reads in MiXCR, keeping a single row per CDR3 protein. The data contain 530,000 or so distinct CDR3 sequences, around 15% of them singletons. The germline V gene has CDR1 MGHRA and CDR2 YSYEKL. The V end was cut by 2 bases, the J end by 6 bases, with 13 bases between. The CDR3 extends over 14 amino acids. The chain has TRBV4-1 and TRBJ1-1; no definite D call. The receptor was derived from a man aged 50 or older who received an inactivated influenza vaccine. The source material was PBMCs from blood, sampled roughly 12 days after vaccination. DNA for the CDR3: TGCGCCAGCAGCCAATCTTGGACGGGCGCTGAAGCTTTCTTT. Translated, it gives CASSQSWTGAEAFF.